This T cell receptor beta chain was sequenced in a study of T cells in Graves' hyperthyroidism and ophthalmopathy. Study-wide findings and caveats: Among clonotypes expanded in thyroid above 0.001, most were also found in blood.

This clonotype was found a few times. Its cognate antigen is unknown. Trimming stripped 6 bases from V and 5 bases from J, with 10 bases between. CDR1 is MDHEN and CDR2 is SYDVKM in the germline V gene. This CDR3 is 12 amino acids long. Uncontrolled infection, other autoimmune disease, pregnancy or lactation disqualified patients from enrolment. Amplification yielded TCR beta CDR3 regions, with RNA transcripts as the source. HTBI primers were the set used in a first-round RT-PCR of the TCR CDR3. TCRdb ran MiXCR on the multiplex PCR reads and lists one entry per CDR3 protein. Found here are approximately 380,000 distinct CDR3 sequences, over 12% of them singletons; the top ten hold 25% to 30%.

The chain is built from TRBV28 and TRBJ2-5, with D unresolved. This TCR came from a man between 45 and 60 years old with Graves' ophthalmopathy. The sample comprised blood. CDR3 region: CASSGGPETQYF. The CDR3 DNA sequence: TGTGCCAGCAGCGGTGGGCCTGAGACCCAGTACTTC. The whole variable domain, remainder taken from reference TRBV28 and TRBJ2-5, is DVKVTQSSRYLVKRTGEKVFLECVQDMDHENMFWYRQDPGLGLRLIYFSYDVKMKEKGDIPEGYSVSREKKERFSLILESASTNQTSMYLCASSGGPETQYFGPGTRLLVL.